The sequence of this T cell receptor beta chain was determined in a study of T cell responses to AZD1222 COVID-19 vaccine. The wider study: Recipients boosted at about 4 weeks or about 12 weeks are pooled. The study, taken as a whole, reports: Vaccine-associated CD4 TCRs spanned spike, dominant at 160-218 and 743-854. Repertoire sampling occurred only after the peak T cell response.

Sequencing used immunoSEQ multiplex PCR; TCRdb keeps in-frame clones, though not all of them. The repertoire includes more than 95,000 clones, around 90% of them detected once, and about 8.7% sits in the top ten. The V segment lost 5 bases and the J segment 6 bases; nucleotides outside the gene matches: 7. There are 14 residues in the CDR3. Looked up from germline, CDR1 is MDHEN and CDR2 is SYDVKM. With regard to this clone: Its antigen remains unknown.

The receptor was isolated from an adult in good health. The sequenced sample was peripheral blood, obtained on day 0 of AZD1222 vaccination. The J gene is TRBJ1-1, the V gene TRBV28; 9 bases align to TRBD1. The CDR3 loop reads CASSGGTGSAEAFF. In DNA, the CDR3 is TGTGCCAGCAGTGGGGGGACAGGGAGTGCTGAAGCTTTCTTT.